This T cell receptor (beta chain) comes out of a study of T cells in women clearing cervical HPV infection. As for this clone: The observed sequence ends 3 residues before the CDR3 terminus, with the missing tail filled in from the germline J gene.

The repertoire was sequenced with immunoSEQ multiplex PCR; TCRdb's copy has only in-frame clones and lacks some. The repertoire table contains approximately 41,000 clones. This CDR3 contains 12 residues. V dropped 8 bases and J dropped 7 bases, with 11 bases sitting between them. Germline V gene sequence: CDR1 MDHEN, CDR2 SYDVKM. The clonotype was recovered from a woman aged 18-70 years with a cervical HPV16 infection that either progressed to CIN3+ or cleared (not recorded which). This chain connects TRBV28 to TRBJ1-4; the D is unclear. Sample: blood buffy coat. CDR3 DNA (partial): TGTGCCAGCTGTGAGAGGGCTGAAAAA. It yields the protein CASCERAEK. The whole CDR3 sequence reads CASCERAEKLFF.